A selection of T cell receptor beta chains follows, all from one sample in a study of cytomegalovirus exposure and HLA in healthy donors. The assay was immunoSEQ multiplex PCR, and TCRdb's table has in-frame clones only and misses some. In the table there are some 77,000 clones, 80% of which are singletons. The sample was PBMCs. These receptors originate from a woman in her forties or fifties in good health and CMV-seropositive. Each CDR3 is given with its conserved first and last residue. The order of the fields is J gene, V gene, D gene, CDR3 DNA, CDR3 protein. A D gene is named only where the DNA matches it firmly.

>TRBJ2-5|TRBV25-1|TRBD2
TGTGCCAGCAGTGAAGTAGCGGGGGTAAGAGAGACCCAGTACTTC
CASSEVAGVRETQYF
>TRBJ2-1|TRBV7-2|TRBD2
TGTGCCAGCAGCTTAGCAGGCCGGGGGGGCAACAATGAGCAGTTCTTC
CASSLAGRGGNNEQFF
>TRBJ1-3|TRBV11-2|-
TGTGCCAGCAGCCCCTTCGGGGGAAACGGAAACACCATATATTTT
CASSPFGGNGNTIYF
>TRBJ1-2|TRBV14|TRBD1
TGTGCCAGCAGCCCCGGGACAGTCTTCCAAGATGGCTACACCTTC
CASSPGTVFQDGYTF
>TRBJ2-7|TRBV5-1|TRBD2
TGCGCCAGCAGCTTGCAGGCCCGCGGGGGCGAGCAGTACTTC
CASSLQARGGEQYF
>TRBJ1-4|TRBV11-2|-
TGTGCCAGCAGCCCGGACATTGGAGCTAATGAAAAACTGTTTTTT
CASSPDIGANEKLFF
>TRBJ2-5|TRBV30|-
TGTGCCTGGAGGGGCCTGGCGGGCGCCGCAAGAGAGACCCAGTACTTC
CAWRGLAGAARETQYF
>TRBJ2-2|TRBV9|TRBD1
TGTGCCAGCAGCGTGACAGGGACCGGGGAGCTGTTTTTT
CASSVTGTGELFF
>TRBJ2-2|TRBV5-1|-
TGCGCCAGCAGCTTGGCCTTGGGACTCGGGGAGCTGTTTTTT
CASSLALGLGELFF
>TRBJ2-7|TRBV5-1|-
TGCGCCAGCAGCTTGCAGGGGCTGATTTACGAGCAGTACTTC
CASSLQGLIYEQYF
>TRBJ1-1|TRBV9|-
TGTGCCAGCAGCGCAGGTAACCCCACAGGGTACACTGAAGCTTTCTTT
CASSAGNPTGYTEAFF
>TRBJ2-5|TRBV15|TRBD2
TGTGCCACCAGCAGAGTGGCTAGCGGGAGGCAAGAGACCCAGTACTTC
CATSRVASGRQETQYF
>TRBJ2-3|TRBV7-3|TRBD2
TGTGCCAGCAGCCGCGGGACTAGCGTCACAGATACGCAGTATTTT
CASSRGTSVTDTQYF
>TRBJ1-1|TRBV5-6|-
TGTGCCAGCAGCCGGGAGGTTGGCACTGAAGCTTTCTTT
CASSREVGTEAFF
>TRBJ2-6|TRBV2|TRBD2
TGTGCCAGCACATCGGCGGGAGGAAGGTCTGGGGCCAACGTCCTGACTTTC
CASTSAGGRSGANVLTF
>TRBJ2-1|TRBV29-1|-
TGCAGCGTTCATAGCGGAAACAATGAGCAGTTCTTC
CSVHSGNNEQFF
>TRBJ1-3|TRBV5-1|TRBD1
TGCGCCAGCACGGACAGGGCTGGAAACACCATATATTTT
CASTDRAGNTIYF
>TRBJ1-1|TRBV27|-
TGTGCCAGCAGTAACCGGGACACTGAAGCTTTCTTT
CASSNRDTEAFF
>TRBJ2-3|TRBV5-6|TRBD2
TGTGCCAGCAGCTCCCGTCCGACTAGCGGGTACACAGATACGCAGTATTTT
CASSSRPTSGYTDTQYF
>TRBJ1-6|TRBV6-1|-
TGTGCCAGCAGTGAAGTCCCCCAGGGAGGGTCACCCCTCCACTTT
CASSEVPQGGSPLHF
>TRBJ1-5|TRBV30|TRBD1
TGTGCCTGGGACAGGGAAGGCAATCAGCCCCAGCATTTT
CAWDREGNQPQHF
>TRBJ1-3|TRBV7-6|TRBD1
TGTGCCAGCAGCAAAGACAGGGCGTCTGGAAACACCATATATTTT
CASSKDRASGNTIYF
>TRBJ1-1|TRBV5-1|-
TGCGCCAGCAGCTTGTTTGCGCAGGGGTCGAACACTGAAGCTTTCTTT
CASSLFAQGSNTEAFF
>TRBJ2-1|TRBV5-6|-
TGTGCCAGCAGCTTGGGGGTAGCCGCCACCTACAATGAGCAGTTCTTC
CASSLGVAATYNEQFF
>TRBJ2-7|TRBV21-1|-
TGTGCCAGCAGCAAAGAGGGGGTGGGCTACGAGCAGTACTTC
CASSKEGVGYEQYF
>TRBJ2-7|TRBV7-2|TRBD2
TGTGCCAGCAGCCTGCGGGGGATACCAGATTACGAGCAGTACTTC
CASSLRGIPDYEQYF
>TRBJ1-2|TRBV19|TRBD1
TGTGCCAGTAGCATGACAGGGTTTGACTATGGCTACACCTTC
CASSMTGFDYGYTF
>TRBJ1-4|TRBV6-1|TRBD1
TGTGCCAGCAGTGCCTGGACAGGGCAATTGTTTTTT
CASSAWTGQLFF